This T cell receptor (beta chain) derives from a study of OX40 agonist ivuxolimab in advanced cancers. Study summary: The treatment was a fully human IgG2 OX40 agonist, ivuxolimab.

V lost 5 bases and J lost 4, with 8 bases in between. The CDR3 consists of 12 residues. Per germline, CDR1 SGHVS and CDR2 FQNEAQ. Produced via immunoSEQ multiplex PCR; TCRdb's table is partial and in-frame only. The sample contains 15,000 to 20,000 clones, about 86% of which appear only once. This specimen consisted of CD4+ or CD8+ T cells sorted from blood, obtained in a trial of the OX40 agonist ivuxolimab. This clonotype was obtained from an adult with an advanced solid tumor such as melanoma, head and neck, liver or kidney cancer. This chain links TRBV7-8 with TRBJ1-1, with D unresolved. Here the CDR3 DNA reads TGTGCCAGCAGCGTGCCAGGCACTGAAGCTTTCTTT. This encodes CASSVPGTEAFF.